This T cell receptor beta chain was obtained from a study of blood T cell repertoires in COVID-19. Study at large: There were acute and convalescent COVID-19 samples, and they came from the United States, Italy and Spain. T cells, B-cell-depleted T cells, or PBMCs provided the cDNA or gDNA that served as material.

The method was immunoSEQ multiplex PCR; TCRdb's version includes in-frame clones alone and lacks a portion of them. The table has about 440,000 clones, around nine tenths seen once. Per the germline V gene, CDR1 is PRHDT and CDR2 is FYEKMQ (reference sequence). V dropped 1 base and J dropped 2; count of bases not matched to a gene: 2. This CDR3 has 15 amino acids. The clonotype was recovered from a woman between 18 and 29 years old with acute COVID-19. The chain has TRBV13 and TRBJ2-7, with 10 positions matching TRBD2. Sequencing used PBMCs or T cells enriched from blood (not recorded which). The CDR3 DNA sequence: TGTGCCAGCAGCTTAGTTAGCGGGGGGACCTACGAGCAGTACTTC. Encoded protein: CASSLVSGGTYEQYF.